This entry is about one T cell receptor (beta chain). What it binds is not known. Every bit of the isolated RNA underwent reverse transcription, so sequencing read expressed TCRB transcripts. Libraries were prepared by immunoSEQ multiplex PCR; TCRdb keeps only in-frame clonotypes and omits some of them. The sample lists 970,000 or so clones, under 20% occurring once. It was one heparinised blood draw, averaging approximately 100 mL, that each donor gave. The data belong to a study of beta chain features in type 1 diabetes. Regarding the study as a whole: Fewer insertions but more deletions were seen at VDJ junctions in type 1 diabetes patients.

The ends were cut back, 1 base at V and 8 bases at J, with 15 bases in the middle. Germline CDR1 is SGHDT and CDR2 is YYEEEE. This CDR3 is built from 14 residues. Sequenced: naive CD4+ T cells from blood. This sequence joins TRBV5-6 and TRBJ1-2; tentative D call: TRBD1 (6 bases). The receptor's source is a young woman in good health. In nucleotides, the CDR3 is TGTGCCAGCAGCTTGTTGTCGGGGGCCGGGGGCTACACCTTC. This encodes CASSLLSGAGGYTF.